The clone carrying this T cell receptor beta chain occurred many times. What was amplified from RNA transcripts were TCR beta CDR3 regions. HTBI primers were the set used in a first-round RT-PCR of the TCR CDR3. Each CDR3 protein is one row after TCRdb ran MiXCR on the multiplex PCR reads. This sample has around 350,000 distinct CDR3 sequences, with 19% found just once. Fresh 10 ml peripheral blood yielded PBMCs. The data are from a study of T cells in Graves' hyperthyroidism and ophthalmopathy. The wider study: Peripheral blood sampling occurred at initial diagnosis, before any treatment.

Per the germline V gene, CDR1 is SQVTM and CDR2 is ANQGSEA. The germline V and J ends were trimmed by 8 bases and 3 bases, with 17 bases remaining between them. There are 14 residues in the CDR3. This sequence was found in a young woman with Graves' hyperthyroidism. V and J are TRBV29-1 and TRBJ1-5; no reliable D call. Sequences were obtained from blood. The DNA for the CDR3 is TGCAGCCCTGGAGGAGGCCAGACCAATCAGCCCCAGCATTTT. Protein product: CSPGGGQTNQPQHF.